This TCR beta chain was retrieved from a study of human T cells and chemical hapten exposure. Study in general: The patch tests put 0.01% DPC on the skin of the upper back and were read 6 days later.

In its sample, this clonotype was seen many times. What it binds is not known. TCRdb re-called the RACE reads through MiXCR, storing one row per CDR3 protein. This table has nearly 110,000 distinct CDR3 sequences, around 12% appearing once. Study-wide findings and caveats: The presence of alopecia in the donors means their immune response may differ from healthy people's.

The time point here: pre-sensitization, week 0. The treatment is: therapeutic diphenylcyclopropenone sensitization with weekly scalp DPC. Only after blood had been drawn was each patch test applied. CDR3 length: 15 amino acids. V was pared by 8 bases and J by 4 bases, with 6 bases of the junction left unmatched. Germline CDR1 MNHEY, CDR2 SVGEGT. This chain uses TRBV6-2 or TRBV6-3 with TRBJ2-6; 9 bases fit TRBD2. Here the sequenced sample was whole blood, taken in connection with sensitization to the hapten diphenylcyclopropenone (DPC). This clonotype was sampled from a woman in her fifties or sixties with alopecia areata. Some clones in this sample may be carry-over from other donors' samples. The CDR3 DNA reads TGTGCCAGCGTTAGCGGGGGTCAAGGGGCCAACGTCCTGACTTTC. Translating it yields CASVSGGQGANVLTF.